What follows is one TCR beta chain and its context. The antigen this receptor binds is unknown. Base qualities are not recorded, but no much larger clone differs from it by a single base. The data stem from a study of regulatory T cells in long-lasting Graves disease (dated by TCRdb to the early 2020s). Study-wide context: Patients with newly diagnosed Graves' disease had been on antithyroid drugs for under 3 months. Persistent Graves' disease patients were compared with newly diagnosed Graves' disease patients by peripheral blood TCR sequencing and RNA sequencing. The study was registered as a clinical trial and conducted in China. TCR sequencing covered roughly 13 persistent and roughly 20 newly diagnosed Graves' disease patients, about 35 samples in total.

The germline V gene encodes CDR1 SGHRS and CDR2 YFSETQ. Including cysteine and phenylalanine, the CDR3 has 14 amino acids. Only the CDR3 DNA stays, 42 bases, in frame from base 1. Trimming costs V 9 bases and J 1 base, and their ends lie 16 bases apart. The library came from multiplex PCR. TCRdb records Illumina HiSeq 4000 as the sequencer. iRepertoire HTBI primers and Arm-PCR amplification of CDR3 regions were used to construct TCR beta libraries. Before sequencing, the PCR products underwent gel purification. The original pipeline was this. A total of roughly 65 TRBV and 14 TRBJ segments were identified across samples and were used for gene usage analysis of CDR3 amino acid clonotypes. COPE and FqMerger were used to merge filtered high-quality paired reads into contigs. Contigs were aligned with BLAST to IMGT TRBV, TRBD and TRBJ reference genes, and CDR3 was defined per IMGT. Clonotypes above 0.1% frequency were classified as highly expanded clones. Shannon entropy was used to measure repertoire diversity, and the Gini coefficient was used to measure V-J evenness. Clonotypes shared by more than one individual were considered public. The public sequencing data were trimmed at Q25 with fastp and processed into clonotypes with MiXCR by TCRdb, which kept only in-frame beta chains. Every CDR3 protein is listed once, alongside the most common genes and DNA of its rows. TCRdb's processing, not the authors' own work, is the source of the V and J calls. This sample is represented by 200,000 to 250,000 distinct CDR3 sequences; 15% to 20% of them were singletons. The biggest ten clones account for 12% of the sample.

The investigation overall reported the following: Persistent disease showed preferential use of TRBV28, TRBJ1-2 and TRBJ2-5, whereas newly diagnosed disease favored TRBV20-1 and TRBJ2-1. Peripheral blood alone was examined, since thyroid tissue, which constituted the primary lesion, could not be accessed. Persistent patients shared more public clonotypes among themselves (approximately 2,500) than newly diagnosed patients did (more than 850). The authors acknowledged the small sample size as a limitation that may reduce accuracy. Compared with newly diagnosed patients, persistent Graves' disease patients had lower TCR Shannon entropy and fewer highly expanded clones, which suggests clonal expansion. Sequencing and analysis were limited to the TCR beta chain.

The time point label of this sample denotes: newly diagnosed GD, antithyroid drugs for less than 3 months. For both TCR sequencing and RNA sequencing, RNA was extracted from PBMCs in TRIzol. The diagnosis of Graves' disease followed American Thyroid Association guidelines. Recruitment of patients was carried out at an endocrinology department in Xi'an, China. Each patient gave approximately 9.7 milliliters of peripheral blood, collected in an EDTA anticoagulant tube. Ficoll Paque Plus density gradient separation was used to isolate PBMCs, and no further T cell sorting was performed. An Agilent 2100 Bioanalyzer and agarose gel were used to check RNA quality, and a NanoDrop 2000 was used to measure RNA concentration. In addition, the sample was reused for a study of T cells in Graves' hyperthyroidism and ophthalmopathy. That second report states: Graves' hyperthyroidism was defined as stable when no progression to ophthalmopathy occurred over 18 months of follow-up. Hyperthyroidism patients were aged 18 to 65 years and newly diagnosed, with disease duration of less than 2 months. The study excluded patients with uncontrolled infections, other autoimmune diseases, pregnancy or lactation. Diagnoses were established on the basis of clinical symptoms, serum thyroxine and TRAb, thyroid ultrasound, and orbital computed tomography. For the first round of RT-PCR on the TCR CDR3, the HTBI primer set was used together with the Qiagen OneStep RT-PCR kit. Blood samples also contained most of the expanded thyroid clonotypes (frequency above 0.001), which suggests that blood repertoires may reflect thyroid immune responses. A model built on a 13 V-J signature distinguished ophthalmopathy from stable hyperthyroidism, reaching roughly 88% sensitivity and 81% to 83% specificity in cross-validation and 80%/75% in testing. During validation, the model predicted progression to ophthalmopathy a median of approximately six months ahead of onset, with approximately 71% sensitivity and about 75% specificity. TCR V-J signatures able to tell the groups apart were searched for in a discovery cohort of around 95 patients, of whom over 40 had Graves' ophthalmopathy and roughly 58 had stable Graves' hyperthyroidism. An independent validation cohort of around 19 hyperthyroidism patients and about 16 patients who later progressed to ophthalmopathy tested prospective prediction of ophthalmopathy. The roughly 90 discovery patients were divided at random into training and test sets in a 7:3 ratio. In six Graves' hyperthyroidism patients, the study also compared T-cell repertoires from thyroid tissue with T-cell repertoires from blood. Once sampling was done, hyperthyroidism patients were given methimazole at a starting dose of 30 mg daily, whereas ophthalmopathy patients were given high-dose intravenous methylprednisolone. Libraries were constructed in a second round of multiplex PCR, after which size selection and purification were performed. The libraries were sequenced on an Illumina HiSeq2000 using paired-end 100 bp reads. Raw data were processed with SOAPnuke, discarding reads with adapters, uncalled bases, mean Phred below 15, or no exact constant-primer or identifier match. High-quality paired reads were merged with COPE v1.2.5, and unique nucleotide sequences were defined as clonotypes. MiTCR v1.1 was used to align the clonotypes against IMGT TRBV, TRBD and TRBJ reference segments. Analysis was restricted to V-J combinations with a frequency above 0.0001, which covered 99.2% of repertoires. A TCS score was defined as the ratio of F50 (clonal expansion) to E x V (chaos), with BLOSUM62-based TCRdist applied between CDR3 peptides within each V-J. Welch's t-statistics and random forest reduced some 510 V-J features to some 14, which were used in a naive Bayes classifier (R e1071). No statistical method was used to set the sample size in advance, and investigators knew the group allocation. According to the paper, TCR Vbeta CDR3 sequencing was carried out on approximately 140 peripheral blood samples, which came from 40 to 45 ophthalmopathy, 75 to 80 hyperthyroidism and about 17 progressor patients.

The rearranged chain carries TRBV5-1 and TRBJ1-1, and possibly TRBD1, on 5 matching bases. The TCR originated in a woman in her 30s with Graves disease. Donor details come from another sample of the same person, matched by shared clones. Sequenced here: peripheral blood mononuclear cells (PBMCs), sampled at new diagnosis, from a patient treated with antithyroid drugs. CDR3 protein: CATGPGRGNTEAFF. In nucleotide form, the sequence is TGCGCCACGGGCCCAGGGCGGGGGAACACTGAAGCTTTCTTT.